This T cell receptor beta chain was profiled in a study of PD-1 blockade in classical Hodgkin lymphoma. The assay was immunoSEQ multiplex PCR, and TCRdb's table has in-frame clones only and misses some. Of 20,000 or so clones detected, 70% to 90% appear once; the ten largest clones hold about 2.4%. Regarding time point: cycle 4 day 1 (C4D1), after more than 5 weeks of nivolumab. Brentuximab vedotin exposure varied, and every patient relapsed after autologous stem cell transplantation. Negative magnetic selection isolated CD4+ T cells from thawed PBMCs. Germline values: CDR1 SGHRS, CDR2 YFSETQ. The CDR3 length is 15 residues. V lost 3 bases to trimming and J lost 3 bases; unmatched junction nucleotides: 5.

Sequences were derived from CD4+ T cells from blood, sampled before the fourth cycle of nivolumab. The chain links TRBV5-1 to TRBJ1-1; the match to TRBD1 covers 10 bases. The TCR comes from a human donor with classical Hodgkin lymphoma. As DNA, the CDR3 is TGCGCCAGCAGCTGGGACAGGGGATGGGACACTGAAGCTTTCTTT. It codes for CASSWDRGWDTEAFF.